These T cell receptor beta chains were read from a single sample in a study of cytomegalovirus exposure and HLA in healthy donors. The method was immunoSEQ multiplex PCR; TCRdb's version includes in-frame clones alone and lacks a portion of them. This table has approximately 200,000 clones, approximately 81% appearing once. The sample comprised PBMCs. All receptors derive from a woman aged 18 to 35 in good health and CMV-seropositive. The CDR3 runs from the conserved cysteine through the conserved F or W. A D gene is named only where the DNA matches it firmly. Clone size, where shown, is once, few, many, or a class for clones that have expanded.

d_call	clone_size	v_call	j_call	cdr3_nt	cdr3_aa
.	.	TRBV5-1	TRBJ1-3	TGCGCCAGCAGTAACCCCCAGGGTGAGGGAAACACCATATATTTT	CASSNPQGEGNTIYF
TRBD1	.	TRBV7-8	TRBJ1-4	TGTGCCAGCAGCGGTGGGGGACAGCCCAATGAAAAACTGTTTTTT	CASSGGGQPNEKLFF
.	.	TRBV6-1	TRBJ1-2	TGTGCCAGCAGGGACTTTTCTAACTATGGCTACACCTTC	CASRDFSNYGYTF
.	.	TRBV7-3	TRBJ1-4	TGTGCCAGCAGCTTAACGCCGCGGGAAAAACTGTTTTTT	CASSLTPREKLFF
.	few	TRBV5-5	TRBJ1-6	TGTGCCAGCAGCCATAGATCTCTCAGGGACTTGGGTAATTCACCCCTCCACTTT	CASSHRSLRDLGNSPLHF
TRBD1	.	TRBV7-9	TRBJ2-3	TGTGCCAGCAGCTTGGATGGGACAGGGGGCGCAGATACGCAGTATTTT	CASSLDGTGGADTQYF
.	.	TRBV19	TRBJ2-7	TGTGCCAGTAGTTCAAGGGGCGGCTACGAGCAGTACTTC	CASSSRGGYEQYF
.	.	TRBV5-4	TRBJ2-3	TGTGCCAGCAGCCGCCTGGGGCGGGGTAGCACAGATACGCAGTATTTT	CASSRLGRGSTDTQYF
.	.	TRBV6-1	TRBJ1-6	TGTGCCAGCAGTGAATCGGGACACTATAATTCACCCCTCCACTTT	CASSESGHYNSPLHF
.	few	TRBV2	TRBJ2-7	TGTGCCAGCAGCGACCTTGGGACTTCCCCCTCCTACGAGCAGTACTTC	CASSDLGTSPSYEQYF
.	.	TRBV11-1	TRBJ1-2	TGTGCCAGCAGCTTAGAAATGAAGAGGGGCTACACCTTC	CASSLEMKRGYTF
TRBD1	.	TRBV29-1	TRBJ1-2	TGCAGCATCGACAGGGGGGACTATGGCTACACCTTC	CSIDRGDYGYTF
.	.	TRBV7-6	TRBJ1-6	TGTGCCAGCAGCCCACAGGGCAGGAATTCACCCCTCCACTTT	CASSPQGRNSPLHF
.	.	TRBV5-1	TRBJ1-2	TGCGCCAGCAGCTTACTCCTCACCGACTATGGCTACACCTTC	CASSLLLTDYGYTF
TRBD1	once	TRBV7-2	TRBJ1-6	TGTGCCAGCAGCTTATTTGGGGGACAGGGCTATAATTCACCCCTCCACTTT	CASSLFGGQGYNSPLHF
TRBD2	.	TRBV6-4	TRBJ2-1	TGTGCCAGCAGTATTGGATTAGCGGGGAGCTATGAGCAGTTCTTC	CASSIGLAGSYEQFF
TRBD2	.	TRBV5-1	TRBJ2-5	TGCGCCAGCCGTAGCGGGGGGGCCCGCCAGTTCACAGAGACCCAGTACTTC	CASRSGGARQFTETQYF
.	.	TRBV2	TRBJ2-1	TGTGCCAGCAGTGAAGGACTCCCTTTCGTCAATGAGCAGTTCTTC	CASSEGLPFVNEQFF
.	.	TRBV6-5	TRBJ1-1	TGTGCCAGCAGTTACTCGGGGGGTGGTAGCACTGAAGCTTTCTTT	CASSYSGGGSTEAFF
.	.	TRBV30	TRBJ2-3	TGTGCCTGGAAGGGACACCCTAGCACAGATACGCAGTATTTT	CAWKGHPSTDTQYF
.	.	TRBV7-9	TRBJ2-7	TGTGCCAGCAGCTTCAGCGACAGTTACGAGCAGTACTTC	CASSFSDSYEQYF
.	.	TRBV12-2	TRBJ1-2	TGTGCAAGTCGCTTGGCAGGGGTTGGCTACACCTTC	CASRLAGVGYTF
.	.	TRBV19	TRBJ2-5	TGTGCCAGTAATAGCGGGCCACAGACAGGTACCCAGTACTTC	CASNSGPQTGTQYF
.	.	TRBV7-2	TRBJ1-1	TGTGCCAGCAGCTTAGTTATGTACACTGAAGCTTTCTTT	CASSLVMYTEAFF
.	.	TRBV9	TRBJ1-6	TGTGCCAGCAGCATAAAGGACAGCGTTAGCTCCTATAATTCACCCCTCCACTTT	CASSIKDSVSSYNSPLHF
.	.	TRBV9	TRBJ2-1	TGTGCCAGCAGCGTAGGGGGGCTAGCGGTGTACAATGAGCAGTTCTTC	CASSVGGLAVYNEQFF
.	.	TRBV6-6	TRBJ1-2	TGTGCCAGCAGTTACGACAGTTATGGCTACACCTTC	CASSYDSYGYTF
TRBD1	.	TRBV10-3	TRBJ2-5	TGTGCCATCAGTGGCCCGGGACAGCACCAAGAGACCCAGTACTTC	CAISGPGQHQETQYF